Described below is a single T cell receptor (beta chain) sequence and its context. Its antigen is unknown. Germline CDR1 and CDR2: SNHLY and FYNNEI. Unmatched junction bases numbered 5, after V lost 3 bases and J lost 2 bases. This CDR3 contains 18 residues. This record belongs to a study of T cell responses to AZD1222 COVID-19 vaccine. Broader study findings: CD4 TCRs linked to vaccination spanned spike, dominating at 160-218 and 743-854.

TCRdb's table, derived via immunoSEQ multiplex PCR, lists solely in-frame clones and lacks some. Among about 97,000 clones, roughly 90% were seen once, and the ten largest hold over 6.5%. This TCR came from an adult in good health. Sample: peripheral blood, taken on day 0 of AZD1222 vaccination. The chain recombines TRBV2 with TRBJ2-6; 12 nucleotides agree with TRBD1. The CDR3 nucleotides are TGTGCCAGCAGTGAGATGGGACAGGGGGCACCTGGGGCCAACGTCCTGACTTTC. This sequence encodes CASSEMGQGAPGANVLTF.